A selection of T cell receptor beta chains follows, all from one sample in a study of blood T cell repertoires in COVID-19. Sequencing was performed with immunoSEQ multiplex PCR; in TCRdb, only in-frame clones are kept and a portion is missing. The repertoire holds approximately 82,000 clones, with around four fifths as singletons. The sequenced material came from peripheral blood. The receptor set was obtained from a woman aged 55-69 years with acute or convalescent COVID-19. Each CDR3 is given with its conserved first and last residue. The order of the fields is V gene, D gene, clone size, CDR3 protein. The D gene is left open where the match is weak. Clone size is not always given. Where it is, it says once, few, many or a class for expanded clones.

v_gene: TRBV19
d_gene: TRBD1
abundance: .
CDR3aa: CASSGQGSSNQPQHF

v_gene: TRBV5-4
d_gene: TRBD2
abundance: .
CDR3aa: CASSSGGGAGETQYF

v_gene: TRBV5-4
d_gene: TRBD2
abundance: .
CDR3aa: CASSPGLAGGLSYEQYF

v_gene: TRBV11-1
d_gene: .
abundance: .
CDR3aa: CASSLGEVNEKLFF

v_gene: TRBV10-1
d_gene: .
abundance: .
CDR3aa: CATLDWRGSTDTQYF

v_gene: TRBV7-8
d_gene: TRBD2
abundance: .
CDR3aa: CASSGGSGRGELFF

v_gene: TRBV2
d_gene: TRBD1
abundance: .
CDR3aa: CASSGQGANNSPLHF

v_gene: TRBV11-2
d_gene: .
abundance: .
CDR3aa: CASSPGQNTEAFF

v_gene: TRBV4-1
d_gene: TRBD2
abundance: .
CDR3aa: CASSRPETEAGAAQETQYF

v_gene: TRBV6-6
d_gene: TRBD1
abundance: .
CDR3aa: CASSLGQFNQPQHF

v_gene: TRBV2
d_gene: .
abundance: .
CDR3aa: CASLLAVRSNSPLHF

v_gene: TRBV29-1
d_gene: .
abundance: few
CDR3aa: CSVRWSGQWYNYGYTF

v_gene: TRBV19
d_gene: .
abundance: .
CDR3aa: CASSIEGGRGPGNTIYF

v_gene: TRBV19
d_gene: .
abundance: .
CDR3aa: CASSLSEKLFF

v_gene: TRBV4-3
d_gene: .
abundance: once
CDR3aa: CASSLTASYGYTF

v_gene: TRBV4-2
d_gene: .
abundance: .
CDR3aa: CASSQPRQGYTGELFF

v_gene: TRBV7-9
d_gene: .
abundance: .
CDR3aa: CASSGNRAEDEQYF

v_gene: TRBV7-9
d_gene: TRBD2
abundance: .
CDR3aa: CASSTVAGQETQYF

v_gene: TRBV29-1
d_gene: .
abundance: .
CDR3aa: CSVGTEGSGANVLTF

v_gene: TRBV10-1
d_gene: .
abundance: .
CDR3aa: CASKPKDRSSSGNTIYF

v_gene: TRBV19
d_gene: .
abundance: .
CDR3aa: CASRLGAPKYNEQFF

v_gene: TRBV6-5
d_gene: .
abundance: .
CDR3aa: CASSIGNNEQFF

v_gene: TRBV3-1/TRBV3-2
d_gene: TRBD1
abundance: .
CDR3aa: CASSRRDRDNEQFF

v_gene: TRBV7-2
d_gene: .
abundance: once
CDR3aa: CASSFSFTPSYEQYF

v_gene: TRBV4-3
d_gene: .
abundance: .
CDR3aa: CASSHGRAPNQPQHF

v_gene: TRBV7-9
d_gene: TRBD1
abundance: once
CDR3aa: CASRETGGNYGYTF

v_gene: TRBV12-3/TRBV12-4
d_gene: .
abundance: .
CDR3aa: CASSYTAGTEAFF

v_gene: TRBV7-6
d_gene: .
abundance: few
CDR3aa: CASSATSVHEQYF

v_gene: TRBV20-1
d_gene: .
abundance: .
CDR3aa: CSASDREAFF

v_gene: TRBV5-8
d_gene: TRBD2
abundance: .
CDR3aa: CASSTGTSGSSYNEQFF

v_gene: TRBV23-1
d_gene: .
abundance: .
CDR3aa: CASSQTVQEPRSRSNSPLHF

v_gene: TRBV7-2
d_gene: TRBD2
abundance: .
CDR3aa: CASSLTSRTYEQYF

v_gene: TRBV7-6
d_gene: TRBD2
abundance: .
CDR3aa: CASSFAGTSGGTDTQYF